The clone carrying this TCR beta chain occurred a few times. Its antigen is currently unknown. Constant-segment primers and 5'RACE yielded cDNA libraries for TCR alpha and TCR beta, each carrying sample barcodes and UMIs. TCRdb processed the 5' RACE reads anew with MiXCR; each CDR3 protein has one entry. The data show 280,000 or so distinct CDR3 sequences, about a sixth seen once. These data belong to a study of T-cell memory formation after mild COVID-19. The germline V gene has CDR1 SGHDN and CDR2 FVKESK. V was cut by 2 bases and J by 3 bases, with 6 bases left in between. This CDR3 spans 13 amino acids. Study conclusions and caveats: Second-wave clones peaking on day 37 lacked confirmed SARS-CoV-2 specificity. Some SARS-CoV-2-responding clones were already detected in memory before infection.

The origin of this receptor is a man aged 18 to 35 who had mild COVID-19 (a few samples of this study predate the infection). Cell type and time point are not known. The sequencing input was PBMCs or a T cell subset sorted from them (not recorded which). J is TRBJ2-3 and V is TRBV14; D call uncertain. In nucleotides, the CDR3 is TGTGCCAGCAGCCAACCCCTTACAGATACGCAGTATTTT. Protein sequence: CASSQPLTDTQYF.